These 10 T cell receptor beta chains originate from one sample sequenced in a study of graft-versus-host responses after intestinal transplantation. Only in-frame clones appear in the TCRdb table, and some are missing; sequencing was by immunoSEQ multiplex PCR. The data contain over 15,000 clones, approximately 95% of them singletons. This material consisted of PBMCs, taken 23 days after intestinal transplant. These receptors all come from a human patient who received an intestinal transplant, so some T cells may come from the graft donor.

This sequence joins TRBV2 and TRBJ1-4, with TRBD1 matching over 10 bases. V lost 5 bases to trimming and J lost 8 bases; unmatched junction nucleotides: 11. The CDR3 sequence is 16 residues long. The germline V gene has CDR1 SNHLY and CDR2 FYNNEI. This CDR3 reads CASSKQRTGGEEKLFF. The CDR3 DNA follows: TGTGCCAGCAGTAAACAGCGGACAGGGGGGGAGGAAAAACTGTTTTTT.

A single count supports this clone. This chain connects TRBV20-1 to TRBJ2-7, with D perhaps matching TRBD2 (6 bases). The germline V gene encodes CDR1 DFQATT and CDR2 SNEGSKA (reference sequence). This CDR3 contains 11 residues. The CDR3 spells CSLQEGYEQYF. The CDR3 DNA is TGCTCCCTCCAGGAGGGTTACGAGCAGTACTTC.

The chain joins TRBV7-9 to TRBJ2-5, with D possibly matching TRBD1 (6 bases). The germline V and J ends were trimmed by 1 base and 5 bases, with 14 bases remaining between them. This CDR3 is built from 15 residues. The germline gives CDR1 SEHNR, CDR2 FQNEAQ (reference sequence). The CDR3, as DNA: TGTGCCAGCAGCTTAGGACAGGTTTTCAGGGAGACCCAGTACTTC. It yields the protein CASSLGQVFRETQYF.

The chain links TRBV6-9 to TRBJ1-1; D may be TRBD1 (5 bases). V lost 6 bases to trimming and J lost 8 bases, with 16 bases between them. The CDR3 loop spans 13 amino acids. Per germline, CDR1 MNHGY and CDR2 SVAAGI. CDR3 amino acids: CASRGSGVLEAFF. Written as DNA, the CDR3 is TGTGCCAGCAGGGGTTCGGGGGTTTTGGAAGCTTTCTTT.

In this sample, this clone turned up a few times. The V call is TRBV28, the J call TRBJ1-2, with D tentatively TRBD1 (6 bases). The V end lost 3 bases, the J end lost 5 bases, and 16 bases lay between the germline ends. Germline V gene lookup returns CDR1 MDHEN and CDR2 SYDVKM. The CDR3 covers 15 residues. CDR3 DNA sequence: TGTGCCAGCAGTTTTGGGGGGGCGTTAAATTATGGCTACACCTTC. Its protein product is CASSFGGALNYGYTF.

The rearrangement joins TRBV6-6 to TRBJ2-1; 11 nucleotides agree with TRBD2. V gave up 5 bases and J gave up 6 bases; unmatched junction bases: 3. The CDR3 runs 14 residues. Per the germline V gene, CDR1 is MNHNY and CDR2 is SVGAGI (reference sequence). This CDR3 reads CASSPGTSGNEQFF. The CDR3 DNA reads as TGTGCCAGCAGTCCCGGGACTAGCGGCAATGAGCAGTTCTTC.

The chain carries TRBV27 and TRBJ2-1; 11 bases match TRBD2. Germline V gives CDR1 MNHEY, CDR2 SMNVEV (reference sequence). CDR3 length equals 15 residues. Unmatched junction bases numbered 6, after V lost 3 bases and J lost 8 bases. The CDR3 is CASSLVAGGPHEQFF. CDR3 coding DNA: TGTGCCAGCAGTTTGGTAGCGGGAGGGCCGCATGAGCAGTTCTTC.

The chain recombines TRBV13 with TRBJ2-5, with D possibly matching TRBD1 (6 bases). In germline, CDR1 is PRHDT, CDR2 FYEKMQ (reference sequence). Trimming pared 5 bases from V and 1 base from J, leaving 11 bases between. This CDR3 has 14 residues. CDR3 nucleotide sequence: TGTGCCAGCAGCGAAAGGGGGTTCCAAGAGACCCAGTACTTC. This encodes CASSERGFQETQYF.

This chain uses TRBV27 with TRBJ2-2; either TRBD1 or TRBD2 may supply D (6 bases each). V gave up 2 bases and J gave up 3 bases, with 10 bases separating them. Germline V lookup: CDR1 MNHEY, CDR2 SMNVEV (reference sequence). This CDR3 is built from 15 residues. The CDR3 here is CASSLTGADTGELFF. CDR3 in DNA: TGTGCCAGCAGTTTAACGGGGGCAGACACCGGGGAGCTGTTTTTT.

In DNA, the CDR3 is TGTGCCAGCAGCCCCCGACCCGTCGGGGCAGATACGCAGTATTTT. Translated: CASSPRPVGADTQYF. This rearrangement joins TRBV11-3 to TRBJ2-3; TRBD2 is a possible D gene (5 bases). Germline assignment: CDR1 SGHNT and CDR2 YENEEA. CDR3 length: 15 residues. Trimming took off 5 bases at V and 4 bases at J, with 16 bases between the two ends.